This TCR beta chain is from a study of shared clonotypes between healthy human individuals. Whole-study context: Each donor had three CD4 naive, three CD4 memory, two CD8 naive and one CD8 memory plate. General observations from the study: The study drew on few donors, limiting represented genetic and exposure-history diversity. Around 5% of naive CD4 clonotypes were common to several donors.

Terminally differentiated effector memory CD45RA+ cells were excluded from the naive CD8 cells, which were CD45RO-negative and positively selected for CCR7. As to this clone: Its antigen remains unidentified.

Per sorted-subset replicate PCR, input was 200 to 250 ng DNA, representing 30,000 or so T cell genomes. The method was immunoSEQ multiplex PCR; TCRdb's version includes in-frame clones alone and lacks a portion of them. The table shows roughly 600,000 clones, with nearly 98% occurring only once. From germline, CDR1 is MDHEN and CDR2 SYDVKM. This CDR3 contains 13 residues. V trimming: 5 bases; J trimming: 7 bases; junction bases outside the gene matches: 8. The sequenced material came from naive CD8+ T cells sorted from blood. The sequence came from a man aged 25 to 40 in good health. The chain combines TRBV28 with TRBJ2-7, with TRBD2 identical over 7 bases. The CDR3 nucleotides are TGTGCCAGCAGTCCAGAGGCGGGAGTGGAGCAGTACTTC. Translating it yields CASSPEAGVEQYF.